This T cell receptor beta chain derives from a study of shared clonotypes between healthy human individuals. The assay was immunoSEQ multiplex PCR, and TCRdb's table has in-frame clones only and misses some. The table has about 1.4 million clones, around 97% seen once. With respect to this clone: Other DNA sequences in this specimen translate into the identical CDR3.

V lost 0 bases to trimming and J lost 1 base; unmatched junction nucleotides: 3. Germline-derived CDR1 and CDR2 are SGHRS and YFSETQ. The CDR3 extends over 15 amino acids. Input material: naive CD4+ T cells sorted from blood. Subset here: CD45RA+ positively selected. V and J are TRBV5-1 and TRBJ2-7; 8 nucleotides agree with TRBD2. This TCR was sampled from a man in his thirties or forties in good health. In nucleotides, the CDR3 is TGCGCCAGCAGCTTGGATACGGGGGGGTCCTACGAGCAGTACTTC. Translating gives CASSLDTGGSYEQYF.